A selection of T cell receptor beta chains follows, all from one sample in a study of cytomegalovirus exposure and HLA in healthy donors. Clones were sequenced by immunoSEQ multiplex PCR, and TCRdb holds only the in-frame ones, with some missing. The repertoire includes about 200,000 clones, around three quarters of them detected once, and approximately 4.4% sits in the top ten. Sequences were obtained from PBMCs. These receptors were taken from a woman aged 25 to 39 in good health and CMV-seropositive. The CDR3 runs from the conserved cysteine through the conserved F or W. A D gene is named only where the DNA matches it firmly.

V: TRBV11-2
length: 16
D: TRBD2
J: TRBJ2-1
CDR3: CASSLRGGLGYNEQFF

V: TRBV25-1
length: 15
D: NA
J: TRBJ2-7
CDR3: CASSGRRGASYEQYF

V: TRBV15
length: 13
D: TRBD1
J: TRBJ2-7
CDR3: CATRRAGGAEQYF

V: TRBV7-2
length: 12
D: NA
J: TRBJ1-1
CDR3: CASSLVRGEAFF

V: TRBV4-3
length: 14
D: TRBD1
J: TRBJ1-2
CDR3: CASSRDRGYDGYTF

V: TRBV7-8
length: 15
D: NA
J: TRBJ1-1
CDR3: CASSLGTVSDTEAFF

V: TRBV6-4
length: 13
D: NA
J: TRBJ2-1
CDR3: CASSLVGDNEQFF

V: TRBV29-1
length: 13
D: NA
J: TRBJ2-1
CDR3: CSVGAGPGNEQFF

V: TRBV21-1
length: 15
D: NA
J: TRBJ2-3
CDR3: CASSTGTSPTDTQYF

V: TRBV21-1
length: 16
D: NA
J: TRBJ2-4
CDR3: CASSEGQTLAKNIQYF

V: TRBV19
length: 17
D: TRBD1
J: TRBJ1-6
CDR3: CASSTPAGRGNNSPLHF

V: TRBV4-3
length: 14
D: NA
J: TRBJ2-7
CDR3: CASSHGYRGSEQYF

V: TRBV5-1
length: 15
D: TRBD2
J: TRBJ2-1
CDR3: CASSLVAGGPNEQFF

V: TRBV7-8
length: 17
D: TRBD1
J: TRBJ1-5
CDR3: CASSPWDRGIPNQPQHF

V: TRBV6-6
length: 14
D: NA
J: TRBJ1-1
CDR3: CASRAGLRNTEAFF

V: TRBV29-1
length: 11
D: NA
J: TRBJ2-1
CDR3: CSVWLYNEQFF

V: TRBV7-9
length: 13
D: NA
J: TRBJ2-5
CDR3: CASSLVKPETQYF

V: TRBV20-1
length: 11
D: TRBD1
J: TRBJ1-2
CDR3: CSAQGEGGYTF

V: TRBV6-5
length: 11
D: NA
J: TRBJ2-2
CDR3: CATRGPGELFF

V: TRBV5-1
length: 16
D: NA
J: TRBJ1-1
CDR3: CASSSYGGRPNTEAFF

V: TRBV6-5
length: 13
D: NA
J: TRBJ2-7
CDR3: CASSQAISYEQYF

V: TRBV29-1
length: 14
D: NA
J: TRBJ2-7
CDR3: CSVRRQDLSYEQYF

V: TRBV6-1
length: 13
D: NA
J: TRBJ1-5
CDR3: CASSELSNQPQHF

V: TRBV10-3
length: 16
D: TRBD2
J: TRBJ2-3
CDR3: CAISYSLAGGTDTQYF

V: TRBV6-1
length: 15
D: NA
J: TRBJ2-1
CDR3: CASSIPVILHNEQFF

V: TRBV7-2
length: 14
D: NA
J: TRBJ1-4
CDR3: CASSPTITNEKLFF

V: TRBV11-3
length: 13
D: NA
J: TRBJ1-1
CDR3: CASSLSGNTEAFF

V: TRBV11-3
length: 14
D: TRBD1
J: TRBJ2-1
CDR3: CASSTRTGYNEQFF

V: TRBV6-5
length: 16
D: NA
J: TRBJ2-1
CDR3: CASSSLGQGLGNEQFF

V: TRBV6-1
length: 14
D: NA
J: TRBJ1-2
CDR3: CASSEAPSWYGYTF

V: TRBV5-1
length: 17
D: NA
J: TRBJ2-7
CDR3: CASSLGIKGLDPYEQYF

V: TRBV11-3
length: 14
D: NA
J: TRBJ2-7
CDR3: CASSLAGTTYEQYF

V: TRBV4-1
length: 18
D: NA
J: TRBJ1-5
CDR3: CASSQDGPGGLLVQPQHF

V: TRBV4-2
length: 15
D: TRBD1
J: TRBJ2-4
CDR3: CASSHAGTAENIQYF

V: TRBV4-3
length: 17
D: TRBD1
J: TRBJ1-2
CDR3: CASSQDFRTGDSYGYTF

V: TRBV11-2
length: 15
D: NA
J: TRBJ2-7
CDR3: CASSLQGADSYEQYF

V: TRBV19
length: 15
D: TRBD1
J: TRBJ2-5
CDR3: CASRPRDRGQETQYF

V: TRBV10-3
length: 15
D: TRBD2
J: TRBJ2-1
CDR3: CAISVWSGEIFEQFF

V: TRBV19
length: 14
D: TRBD1
J: TRBJ1-2
CDR3: CASMADRGNYGYTF

V: TRBV5-1
length: 16
D: TRBD1
J: TRBJ1-2
CDR3: CASSQTPGQGEVGYTF

V: TRBV18
length: 15
D: NA
J: TRBJ2-2
CDR3: CASSPAGSNTGELFF

V: TRBV5-4
length: 17
D: TRBD1
J: TRBJ1-2
CDR3: CASSHGTGAGFNYGYTF